This T cell receptor beta chain is drawn from a study of preoperative IRX-2 immunotherapy in early breast cancer. The treatment was: preoperative locoregional IRX-2 cytokine immunotherapy. Patients received preoperative, locoregional IRX-2 cytokine immunotherapy in a phase Ib study. The data were produced by immunoSEQ multiplex PCR, yet TCRdb's version contains in-frame clones alone and is incomplete. The sample includes 35,000 to 40,000 clones, roughly four fifths of them seen just once. The V and J ends lost 5 bases and 4 bases respectively, with 17 bases between them. Germline CDR1 is MNHGY and CDR2 is SAAAGT. The CDR3 runs to 15 residues.

The sequencing used lymph node tissue, collected after IRX-2 immunotherapy. The chain uses TRBV6-8 and TRBJ1-1, with a tentative D call TRBD1 (6 bases). The TCR comes from a human donor with breast cancer. The CDR3 is CASSKQGGRSTEAFF. The CDR3 DNA reads TGTGCCAGCAGTAAACAGGGAGGGAGAAGCACTGAAGCTTTCTTT.